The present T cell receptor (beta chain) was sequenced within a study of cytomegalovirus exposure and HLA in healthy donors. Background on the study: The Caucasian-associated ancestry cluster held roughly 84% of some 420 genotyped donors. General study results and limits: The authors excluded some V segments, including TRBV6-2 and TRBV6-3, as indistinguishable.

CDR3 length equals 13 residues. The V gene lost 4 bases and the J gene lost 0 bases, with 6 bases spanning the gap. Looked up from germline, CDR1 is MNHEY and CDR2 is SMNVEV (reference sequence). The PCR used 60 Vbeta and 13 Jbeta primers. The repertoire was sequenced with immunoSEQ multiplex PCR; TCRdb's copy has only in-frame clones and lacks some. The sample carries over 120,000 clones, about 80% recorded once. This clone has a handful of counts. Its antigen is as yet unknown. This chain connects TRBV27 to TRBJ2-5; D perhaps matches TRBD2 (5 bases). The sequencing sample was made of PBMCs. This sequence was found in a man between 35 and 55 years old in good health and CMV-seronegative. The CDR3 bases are TGTGCCAGCAGTTCGGGGTACCAAGAGACCCAGTACTTC. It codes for CASSSGYQETQYF.